The 29 T cell receptor beta chains below come from one sample, sequenced in a study of vaccination effects on CD4 cells after COVID-19. Libraries were prepared by immunoSEQ multiplex PCR; TCRdb keeps only in-frame clonotypes and omits some of them. The sample comprises about 66,000 clones, roughly 76% of which are singletons, and around 0.94% rests with the top ten. These receptors' antigens are unknown. Peptide-pool stimulation followed by sequencing identified expanded antigen-specific CD4+ clonotypes in the ViraFEST assay. After around nine days in culture, the CD4+ T cells were isolated. All participants had two doses of either the BNT162b2 or mRNA-1273 vaccine. Here the sequenced sample was CD4+ T cells from PBMCs cultured with HCoV-OC43 spike peptides, taken after COVID-19 vaccination. The subset here: HCoV-OC43 spike overlapping peptide pool stimulation. These receptors all stem from a human donor who received a COVID-19 vaccine.

V is TRBV19 and J is TRBJ2-3, with 10 nucleotides matching TRBD2. CDR1 is LNHDA, CDR2 SQIVND, per germline (reference sequence). The V gene end was trimmed by 6 bases and the J gene end by 1 base; junction bases not matched to a gene: 10. CDR3 length: 17 amino acids. Here the CDR3 DNA reads TGTGCCAGTAGGCTAAGGTCCCTAGCGGGGGGCACAGATACGCAGTATTTT. Residues: CASRLRSLAGGTDTQYF.

The chain recombines TRBV14 with TRBJ2-3; 9 bases are shared with TRBD2. CDR3 length equals 16 residues. Unmatched junction bases numbered 6, after V lost 2 bases and J lost 3 bases. Germline CDR1 and CDR2: SGHDN and FVKESK. CDR3 DNA: TGTGCCAGCAGCCAATGGCGGGGGGGCGAAACAGATACGCAGTATTTT. Encoded protein: CASSQWRGGETDTQYF.

The chain joins TRBV7-9 to TRBJ1-2; 8 bases map to TRBD1. CDR1 and CDR2 (germline): SEHNR, FQNEAQ (reference sequence). This CDR3 is 16 amino acids long. Trimming took 5 bases from V and 0 from J; bases not matched to a gene: 8. The CDR3 is CASSPPGQVANYGYTF. The DNA of the CDR3 is TGTGCCAGCAGCCCACCGGGACAGGTAGCTAACTATGGCTACACCTTC.

The chain joins TRBV6-5 to TRBJ1-3; possible D gene TRBD1, 5 bases. The V end was cut by 6 bases, the J end by 7 bases, with 16 bases between. The germline V gene encodes CDR1 MNHEY and CDR2 SVGAGI. This CDR3 is 14 amino acids long. In nucleotides, the CDR3 is TGTGCCAGCAGAAGCCAGGCCCGGGGGAACACCATATATTTT. This gives the protein CASRSQARGNTIYF.

This chain uses TRBV7-2 with TRBJ1-1; D perhaps matches TRBD1 (5 bases). Germline CDR1 and CDR2: SGHTA and FQGNSA. V dropped 1 base and J dropped 4 bases, with 13 bases sitting between them. The CDR3 is made up of 15 amino acids. CDR3 nucleotide sequence: TGTGCCAGCAGCTTAGACGAGGGGTTCGGCACTGAAGCTTTCTTT. Translation gives CASSLDEGFGTEAFF.

This chain connects TRBV7-2 to TRBJ2-1; 9 bases map to TRBD2. Germline V gene data show CDR1 as SGHTA and CDR2 as FQGNSA. CDR3 size: 15 residues. V lost 5 bases, J lost 2 bases, and 4 bases stayed unmatched. The CDR3 protein is CASSQASGAYNEQFF. In DNA form, the CDR3 reads TGTGCCAGCAGCCAAGCTAGCGGGGCCTACAATGAGCAGTTCTTC.

The V call is TRBV9, the J call TRBJ2-3; D gene uncertain. This CDR3 contains 16 residues. V was clipped by 4 bases and J by 0 bases, with 15 bases between them. Germline assignment: CDR1 SGDLS and CDR2 YYNGEE. The CDR3 protein is CASSPSPTPSTDTQYF. The CDR3 coding sequence is TGTGCCAGCAGCCCGTCCCCGACGCCGAGCACAGATACGCAGTATTTT.

This clone was detected once. The chain links TRBV29-1 to TRBJ2-1, with D perhaps matching TRBD2 (6 bases). This CDR3 contains 13 residues. The V end was cut by 0 bases, the J end by 9 bases, with 12 bases between. Per the germline V gene, CDR1 is SQVTM and CDR2 is ANQGSEA. In DNA, the CDR3 is TGCAGCGTTGAAGACGGGGGAGTCACTGAGCAGTTCTTC. Its translation is CSVEDGGVTEQFF.

The genes are TRBV11-3 and TRBJ2-6; D is unresolved. CDR1 SGHNT and CDR2 YENEEA come from the germline V gene. The CDR3 length is 15 residues. Between the trimmed V and J ends, which lost 1 base and 0 bases, there was a span of 4 bases. The CDR3 region is CASSLGSSGANVLTF. CDR3 sequence (DNA): TGTGCCAGCAGCTTAGGAAGCTCTGGGGCCAACGTCCTGACTTTC.

This rearrangement joins TRBV29-1 to TRBJ1-1; 8 positions match TRBD1. CDR1 and CDR2 (germline): SQVTM, ANQGSEA. CDR3 size: 12 residues. V was clipped by 6 bases and J by 7 bases; unmatched bases: 7. The CDR3 DNA sequence: TGCAGCGTGGGGCAGGGGGCTATTGAAGCTTTCTTT. It specifies CSVGQGAIEAFF.

The chain links TRBV3-1 (or the pseudogene TRBV3-2) to TRBJ2-3; 7 positions match TRBD2. V shed 0 bases and J 1 base; nucleotides not matched to a gene: 4. The germline gives CDR1 LGHDT, CDR2 YNNKEL (reference sequence). The CDR3 runs to 16 residues. CDR3 region: CASSQDRLAGTDTQYF. In DNA, the CDR3 is TGTGCCAGCAGCCAAGATCGGCTAGCGGGCACAGATACGCAGTATTTT.

The J gene is TRBJ1-1, the V gene TRBV6-5, with TRBD1 matching 7 bases. In germline, CDR1 is MNHEY, CDR2 SVGAGI. This CDR3 has 14 residues. V shed 6 bases, J shed 5 bases, and the junction held 9 bases outside the gene matches. The CDR3 sequence: CASSLKGANTEAFF. The CDR3 DNA follows: TGTGCCAGCAGCCTAAAGGGGGCGAATACTGAAGCTTTCTTT.

There are a few counts of this clone. This chain uses TRBV30 with TRBJ2-1; a weak D match, TRBD2 (6 bases). V gave up 2 bases and J gave up 7 bases, with 15 bases separating them. Germline V gene data show CDR1 as GTSNPN and CDR2 as SVGIG (reference sequence). This CDR3 has 14 residues. Here the CDR3 DNA reads TGTGCCTGGAGTCGACTAGTCGTAGGGAATGAGCAGTTCTTC. Translating gives CAWSRLVVGNEQFF.

V is TRBV5-1 and J is TRBJ2-5; D not certain. This CDR3 has 11 amino acids. Trimming shortened V by 4 bases and J by 2 bases, and 3 bases separated the two germline ends. The V gene's germline CDR1 is SGHRS and CDR2 YFSETQ. The CDR3: CASSAQETQYF. CDR3 DNA: TGCGCCAGCAGCGCACAAGAGACCCAGTACTTC.

The V and J genes are TRBV4-1 and TRBJ2-5; D possibly corresponds to TRBD2 (5 bases). Per germline, CDR1 MGHRA and CDR2 YSYEKL. Trimming took off 3 bases at V and 2 bases at J, with 13 bases between the two ends. The CDR3 spans 15 residues. The CDR3 DNA follows: TGCGCCAGCAGCCAGGGTGGGCGGACTCAAGAGACCCAGTACTTC. This gives the protein CASSQGGRTQETQYF.

This sequence joins TRBV6-6 and TRBJ1-3, with no clear D. Trimming stripped 5 bases from V and 5 bases from J, with 16 bases between. Looked up from germline, CDR1 is MNHNY and CDR2 is SVGAGI (reference sequence). This CDR3 is 15 amino acids long. This CDR3 reads CASSPARNTRNTIYF. CDR3 DNA sequence: TGTGCCAGCAGTCCCGCTCGAAACACCAGAAACACCATATATTTT.

This chain links TRBV24-1 with TRBJ1-6; D is uncertain. CDR1 KGHDR and CDR2 SFDVKD come from the germline V gene. The CDR3 runs to 17 residues. V was clipped by 1 base and J by 6 bases, with 15 bases between them. DNA of the CDR3: TGTGCCACCAGTGATTTAATGTGGGAGGGTGGTAATTCACCCCTCCACTTT. Amino acid sequence: CATSDLMWEGGNSPLHF.

This chain connects TRBV28 to TRBJ2-2; D might be TRBD2 (6 bases). The CDR3 extends over 12 amino acids. The germline V and J ends were trimmed by 8 bases and 5 bases, with 9 bases remaining between them. Germline loops: CDR1 MDHEN, CDR2 SYDVKM. The CDR3 region has the DNA TGTGCCAGCTCCGGGAGAACCGGGGAGCTGTTTTTT. Protein product: CASSGRTGELFF.

This sequence joins TRBV5-6 and TRBJ2-7; 8 bases map to TRBD1. J was trimmed by 5 bases and V by 1 base; bases with no gene match: 8. This CDR3 region has 15 residues. Germline values: CDR1 SGHDT, CDR2 YYEEEE. CDR3 coding DNA: TGTGCCAGCAGCTTGTTTTCAGGGGGCGGCCACGAGCAGTACGTC. Protein: CASSLFSGGGHEQYV.

The J gene is TRBJ2-2, the V gene TRBV5-5; D may be TRBD1 (5 bases). This CDR3 is built from 15 residues. V was cut by 3 bases and J by 1 base, with 10 bases left in between. Germline values: CDR1 SGHKS, CDR2 YYEKEE (reference sequence). CDR3 region: CASSSRQQNTGELFF. The CDR3 region has the DNA TGTGCCAGCAGCTCCCGACAGCAGAACACCGGGGAGCTGTTTTTT.

The chain uses TRBV19 and TRBJ1-6; the D gene is possibly TRBD1 (5 bases). The CDR3 is 13 residues long. V was clipped by 4 bases and J by 9 bases, with 10 bases between them. Germline V gene data show CDR1 as LNHDA and CDR2 as SQIVND (reference sequence). The CDR3 loop is CASSREGSSPLHF. The CDR3 DNA follows: TGTGCCAGTAGTAGGGAGGGGAGTTCACCCCTCCACTTT.

The chain joins TRBV18 to TRBJ2-1, with 8 bases matching TRBD2. V was pared by 1 base and J by 5 bases, with 7 bases of the junction left unmatched. The CDR3 runs to 16 residues. Germline V gene sequence: CDR1 KGHSH, CDR2 LQKENI. CDR3 nucleotide sequence: TGTGCCAGCTCACCACGGGCAGCGGGGGCTCACAATGAGCAGTTCTTC. This sequence encodes CASSPRAAGAHNEQFF.

The count of this clone is one. V is TRBV27 and J is TRBJ2-2; TRBD2 aligns across 7 bases. Germline-derived CDR1 and CDR2 are MNHEY and SMNVEV (reference sequence). The V and J ends lost 5 bases and 5 bases, in that order; junction bases with no gene match: 8. The CDR3 has 15 residues. The CDR3 nucleotides are TGTGCCAGCAGTCTGACACGGGGGGAGACCGGGGAGCTGTTTTTT. Its protein product is CASSLTRGETGELFF.

V and J are TRBV28 and TRBJ2-1; 11 nucleotides match TRBD2. This CDR3 has 14 residues. CDR1 and CDR2 (germline): MDHEN, SYDVKM. V lost 5 bases and J lost 9; bases outside the gene matches: 6. CDR3 coding DNA: TGTGCCAGCAGTCCGCCGGGACTAGCGGCTGAGCAGTTCTTC. It specifies CASSPPGLAAEQFF.

The V call is TRBV12-5, the J call TRBJ1-6, with 7 bases lining up with TRBD1. The trim removed 0 bases at V and 6 bases at J, leaving 14 bases unmatched. CDR1 is LGHNT, CDR2 FRNRAP, per germline. There are 19 residues in the CDR3. CDR3 sequence: CASGLVPGLGGTVNSPLHF. The CDR3 nucleotides are TGTGCTAGTGGTTTGGTTCCGGGACTGGGGGGGACAGTTAATTCACCCCTCCACTTT. The whole variable domain, remainder taken from reference TRBV12-5 and TRBJ1-6, is DARVTQTPRHKVTEMGQEVTMRCQPILGHNTVFWYRQTMMQGLELLAYFRNRAPLDDSGMPKDRFSAEMPDATLATLKIQPSEPRDSAVYFCASGLVPGLGGTVNSPLHFGNGTRLTVT.

The J gene is TRBJ2-5, the V gene TRBV7-8; weak D call: TRBD1 (6 bases). The ends were cut back, 3 bases at V and 5 bases at J, with 16 bases in the middle. Germline CDR1 SGHVS, CDR2 FQNEAQ. The CDR3 consists of 15 residues. This chain's CDR3 is CASSLDTGFGETQYF. As DNA, the CDR3 is TGTGCCAGCAGCTTGGATACAGGGTTTGGGGAGACCCAGTACTTC.

DNA for the CDR3: TGTGCCAGCAGTCCCCCCGGGGCTACCAACTATGGCTACACCTTC. This gives the protein CASSPPGATNYGYTF. The rearrangement joins TRBV28 to TRBJ1-2; a weak D match, TRBD1 (5 bases). The CDR3 contains 15 residues. Germline V gene lookup returns CDR1 MDHEN and CDR2 SYDVKM. V was shortened by 5 bases and J by 2 bases, with 15 bases between the two germline ends.

This clone came up a few times. The chain uses TRBV5-1 and TRBJ2-7; D is ambiguous. Trimming shortened V by 5 bases and J by 3 bases, and 9 bases separated the two germline ends. CDR1 is SGHRS and CDR2 is YFSETQ in the germline V gene. This CDR3 contains 12 residues. CDR3 coding DNA: TGCGCCAGCAGGGGGTATAACTACGAGCAGTACGTC. Its translation: CASRGYNYEQYV.

This chain uses TRBV5-1 with TRBJ2-7; D could derive from TRBD1 or TRBD2 (6 bases each). The CDR3 totals 15 residues. V lost 5 bases and J lost 7, with 22 bases in between. Germline values: CDR1 SGHRS, CDR2 YFSETQ. The CDR3 sequence is CASRKTGDPGAEQYV. For the CDR3, the DNA is TGCGCCAGCAGGAAGACCGGAGACCCGGGGGCGGAGCAGTACGTC.